This T cell receptor (beta chain) was observed in a study of T cell repertoires in cytomegalovirus infection (dated by TCRdb to the late 2010s). About the study as a whole: The peptide stimulations were aimed at well-studied HLA-B-restricted epitopes as well as recently identified HLA-C-restricted CMV epitopes, whose presentation resists viral immunomodulation. Donor HLA type was relevant to the analysis, because carriage of CMV infection together with the matching HLA type was indicated by public TCR beta signatures. What the research found in general, with its limitations: Cumulative frequency of public TCR beta family members discriminated carriers of CMV infection plus the relevant HLA type in this cohort and an independent approximately 340-donor cohort. The ex vivo response was dominated by HLA-C-restricted CMV-specific TCR beta clonotypes, which also provided the single most frequent clonotype in two of eight donors.

TCRdb names Illumina HiSeq 1500 as the instrument used. The raw public data were reprocessed by TCRdb itself: fastp quality trimming at Q25, MiXCR clonotype calling, in-frame beta chains only. Rows with one shared CDR3 protein collapse into an entry with the most common genes and DNA. This sample lists hundreds of thousands of distinct CDR3 sequences; around 30% were detected once. The top ten hold roughly a sixth of the sample. Inclusive of the bounding cysteine and phenylalanine, the CDR3 is 13 residues long. Left in the record is the CDR3 DNA by itself, 39 bases read in frame from the first base. V and J are truncated by 3 bases and 4 bases respectively, leaving an intervening sequence of 9 bases. Reading the germline V gene (reference sequence) gives CDR1 MNHEY and CDR2 SMNVEV. The treatment or condition label of this sample denotes: in vitro stimulation with specific CMV peptide epitopes to enrich CMV-specific T cells.

On this clonotype: Its antigen is not yet known. Within one base of it there is no much larger clone, and no base qualities were kept.

Sequences were derived from cultured PBMCs, sampled from culture after CMV antigen stimulation. This TCR came from a human donor in good health (CMV status not recorded). Some clones in this sample may be carry-over from other donors' samples. In this chain, TRBV27 is recombined with TRBJ1-2, with no reliable assignment of the D segment. In nucleotide form, the sequence is TGTGCCAGCAGTTTTGGTCTACTCTATGGCTACACCTTC. The encoded protein is CASSFGLLYGYTF.